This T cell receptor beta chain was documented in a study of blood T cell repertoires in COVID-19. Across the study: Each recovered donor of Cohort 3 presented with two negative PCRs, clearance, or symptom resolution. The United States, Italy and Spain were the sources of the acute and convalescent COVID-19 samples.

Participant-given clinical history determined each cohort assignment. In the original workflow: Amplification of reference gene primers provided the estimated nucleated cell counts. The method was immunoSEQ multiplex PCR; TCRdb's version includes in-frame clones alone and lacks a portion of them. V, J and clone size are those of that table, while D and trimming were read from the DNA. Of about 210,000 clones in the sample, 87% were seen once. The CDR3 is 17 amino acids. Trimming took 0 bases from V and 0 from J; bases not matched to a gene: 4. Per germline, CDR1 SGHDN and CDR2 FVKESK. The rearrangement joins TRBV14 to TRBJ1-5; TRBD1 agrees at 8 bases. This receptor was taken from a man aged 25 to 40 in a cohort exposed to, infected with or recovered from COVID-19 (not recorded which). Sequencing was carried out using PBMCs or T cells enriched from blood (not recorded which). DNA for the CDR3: TGTGCCAGCAGCCAAGATTCTCAGGGGGCTAGCAATCAGCCCCAGCATTTT. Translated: CASSQDSQGASNQPQHF. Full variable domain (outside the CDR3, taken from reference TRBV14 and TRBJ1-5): EAGVTQFPSHSVIEKGQTVTLRCDPISGHDNLYWYRRVMGKEIKFLLHFVKESKQDESGMPNNRFLAERTGGTYSTLKVQPAELEDSGVYFCASSQDSQGASNQPQHFGDGTRLSIL.